This paragraph reports one T cell receptor beta chain. Its antigen remains unknown. Germline CDR1 LGHNA, CDR2 YNFKEQ. The CDR3 length is 16 residues. This sample was included in a study of identical twins. General observations from the study: Among monozygotic twins, out-of-frame TCR alpha sharing exceeded what models predicted. Shared out-of-frame alpha sequences (those common to twins) showed excess low generation probability.

From the 5' RACE reads, TCRdb called clonotypes with MiXCR, one entry per CDR3 protein. Of about 1.7 million distinct CDR3 sequences listed, roughly 35% are singletons. The chain has TRBV4-2 and TRBJ2-7; TRBD2 agrees at 13 bases. The J call is uncertain, as TRBJ2-5 better fits the DNA end. The receptor comes from a newborn girl in good health. Sequences were obtained from cord blood. The CDR3 sequence: CASSHGTSGGAETQYF. The CDR3 nucleotides are TGTGCCAGCAGCCATGGTACTAGCGGGGGGGCAGAGACCCAGTACTTC.